This TCR beta chain was sequenced during a study of T cell repertoires in aging, cancer and after chemotherapy. Whole-study context: About 8.8 million TCR reads were in the whole dataset.

Rearranged V-D-J TRB sequences were amplified with a mixed TRB-A/B primer pool. TCRdb redid the calling of the multiplex PCR reads with MiXCR, one entry per CDR3 protein. Found here are 8,000 or so distinct CDR3 sequences, roughly 32% of them singletons; the top ten hold around 4%. V was pared by 3 bases and J by 4 bases, with 10 bases of the junction left unmatched. The CDR3 has 16 amino acids. Per the germline V gene, CDR1 is MNHEY and CDR2 is SMNVEV (reference sequence). Details on this clonotype: As yet, its antigen is unknown.

Amplification of TCR beta used genomic DNA extracted from peripheral blood. General study findings and limits: Across the chemotherapy interval, each cancer cohort showed higher median generation probability, suggesting thymic rebound. In cancer patients, declining TCR diversity with age involved lost richness and lost evenness. Age-matched healthy donors had significantly more diverse, less clonal blood TCR repertoires than untreated cancer patients.

The sequencing input was blood. The source of this sequence is a human donor in good health. The chain links TRBV27 to TRBJ1-1; 8 nucleotides align to TRBD1. This chain's CDR3 is CASSFGTGAGRTEAFF. Written as DNA, the CDR3 is TGTGCCAGCAGTTTCGGGACAGGCGCAGGACGCACTGAAGCTTTCTTT.